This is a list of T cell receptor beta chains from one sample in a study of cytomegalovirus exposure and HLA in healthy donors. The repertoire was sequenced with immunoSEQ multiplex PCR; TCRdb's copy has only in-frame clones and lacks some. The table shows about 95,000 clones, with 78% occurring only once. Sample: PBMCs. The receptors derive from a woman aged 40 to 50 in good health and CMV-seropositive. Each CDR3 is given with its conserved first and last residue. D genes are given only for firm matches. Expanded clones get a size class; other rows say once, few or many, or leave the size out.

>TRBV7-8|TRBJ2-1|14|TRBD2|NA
CASSPGLADNEQFF
TGTGCCAGCAGCCCGGGACTAGCGGACAATGAGCAGTTCTTC
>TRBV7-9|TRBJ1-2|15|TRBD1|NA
CASSPGTGETYGYTF
TGTGCCAGCAGCCCCGGGACAGGAGAAACCTATGGCTACACCTTC
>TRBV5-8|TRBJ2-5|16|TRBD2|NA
CASSLANGLGGETQYF
TGTGCCAGCAGCTTGGCCAACGGACTAGGAGGGGAGACCCAGTACTTC
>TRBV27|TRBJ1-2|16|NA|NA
CASRARDLRGSQGYTF
TGTGCCAGCAGGGCCCGGGACCTCAGGGGTTCTCAGGGCTACACCTTC
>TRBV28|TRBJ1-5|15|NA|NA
CASSPPRELNQPQHF
TGTGCCAGCAGCCCCCCCAGGGAACTTAATCAGCCCCAGCATTTT
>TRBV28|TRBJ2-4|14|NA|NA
CASSSRVAKNIQYF
TGTGCCAGCAGTTCCCGGGTAGCCAAAAACATTCAGTACTTC
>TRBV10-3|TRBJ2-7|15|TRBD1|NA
CAISNSRTGGYEQYF
TGTGCCATCAGTAACTCGAGGACAGGGGGCTACGAGCAGTACTTC
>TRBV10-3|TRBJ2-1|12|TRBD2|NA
CAIAGGHNEQFF
TGTGCCATAGCGGGAGGGCATAATGAGCAGTTCTTC
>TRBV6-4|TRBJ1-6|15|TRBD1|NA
CASSVKGADNSPLHF
TGTGCCAGCAGTGTAAAGGGGGCGGATAATTCACCCCTCCACTTT
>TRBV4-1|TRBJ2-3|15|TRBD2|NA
CASSPTSGRTDTQYF
TGCGCCAGCAGCCCAACTAGCGGGAGAACAGATACGCAGTATTTT
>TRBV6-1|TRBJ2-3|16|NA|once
CASSERVAVRTDTQYF
TGTGCCAGCAGTGAAAGGGTAGCGGTGCGCACAGATACGCAGTATTTT
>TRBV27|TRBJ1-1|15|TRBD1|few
CASSRQGQISTEAFF
TGTGCCAGCAGCCGACAGGGGCAGATTTCCACTGAAGCTTTCTTT
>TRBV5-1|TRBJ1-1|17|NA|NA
CASSYSGVGYGNTEAFF
TGCGCCAGCAGCTACTCGGGAGTGGGTTACGGGAACACTGAAGCTTTCTTT
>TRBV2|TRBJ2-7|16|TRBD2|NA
CASSQGLAGAAHEQYF
TGTGCCAGCAGTCAGGGACTAGCGGGAGCCGCCCACGAGCAGTACTTC
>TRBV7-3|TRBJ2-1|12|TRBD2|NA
CASETSGNEQFF
TGTGCCAGCGAGACTAGCGGCAATGAGCAGTTCTTC
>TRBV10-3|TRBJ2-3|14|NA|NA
CAISESGGTDTQYF
TGTGCCATCAGTGAGTCTGGGGGGACAGATACGCAGTATTTT
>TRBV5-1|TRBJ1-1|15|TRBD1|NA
CASSITGDRNTEAFF
TGCGCCAGCAGCATTACAGGGGACCGGAACACTGAAGCTTTCTTT